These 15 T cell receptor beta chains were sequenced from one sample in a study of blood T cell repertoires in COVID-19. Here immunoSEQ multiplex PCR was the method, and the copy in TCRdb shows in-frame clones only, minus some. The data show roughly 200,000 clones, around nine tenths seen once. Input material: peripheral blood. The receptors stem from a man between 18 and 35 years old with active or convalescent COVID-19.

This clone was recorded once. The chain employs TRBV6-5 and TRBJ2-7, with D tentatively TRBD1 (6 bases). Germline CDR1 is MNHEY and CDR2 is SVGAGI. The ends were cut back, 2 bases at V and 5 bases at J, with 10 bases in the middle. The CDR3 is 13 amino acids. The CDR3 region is CASSYVGAHEQYF. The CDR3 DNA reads TGTGCCAGCAGTTACGTGGGGGCGCACGAGCAGTACTTC.

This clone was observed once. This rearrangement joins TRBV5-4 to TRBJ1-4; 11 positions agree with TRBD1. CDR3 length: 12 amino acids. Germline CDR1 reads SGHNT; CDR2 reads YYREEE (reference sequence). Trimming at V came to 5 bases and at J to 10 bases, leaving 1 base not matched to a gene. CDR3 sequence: CASRGTGGKLFF. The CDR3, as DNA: TGTGCCAGCAGGGGGACAGGGGGAAAACTGTTTTTT. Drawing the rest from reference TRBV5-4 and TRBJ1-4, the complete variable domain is ETGVTQSPTHLIKTRGQQVTLRCSSQSGHNTVSWYQQALGQGPQFIFQYYREEENGRGNFPPRFSGLQFPNYSSELNVNALELDDSALYLCASRGTGGKLFFGSGTQLSVL.

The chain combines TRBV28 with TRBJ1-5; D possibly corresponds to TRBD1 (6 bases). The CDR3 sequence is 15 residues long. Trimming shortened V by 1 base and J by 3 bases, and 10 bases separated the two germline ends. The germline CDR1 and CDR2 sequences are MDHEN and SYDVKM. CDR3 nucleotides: TGTGCCAGCAGTTTATTAGGACAGCTCAATCAGCCCCAGCATTTT. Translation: CASSLLGQLNQPQHF.

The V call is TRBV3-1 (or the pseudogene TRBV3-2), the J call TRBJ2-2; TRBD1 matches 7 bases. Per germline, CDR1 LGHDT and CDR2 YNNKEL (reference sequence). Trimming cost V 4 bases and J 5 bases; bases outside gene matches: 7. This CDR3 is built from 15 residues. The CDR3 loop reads CASSPLGQLTGELFF. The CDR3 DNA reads TGTGCCAGCAGCCCCCTGGGACAGCTGACCGGGGAGCTGTTTTTT.

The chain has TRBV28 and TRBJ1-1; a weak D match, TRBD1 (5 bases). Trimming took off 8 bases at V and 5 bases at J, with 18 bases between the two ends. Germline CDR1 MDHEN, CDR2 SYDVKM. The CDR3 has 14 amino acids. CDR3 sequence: CASPPSGRGTEAFF. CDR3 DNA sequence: TGTGCCAGCCCCCCAAGCGGGAGGGGAACTGAAGCTTTCTTT.

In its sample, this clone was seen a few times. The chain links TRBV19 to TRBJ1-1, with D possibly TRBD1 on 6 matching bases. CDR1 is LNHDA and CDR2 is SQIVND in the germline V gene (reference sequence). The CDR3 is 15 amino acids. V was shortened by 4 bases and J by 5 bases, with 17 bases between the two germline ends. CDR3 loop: CASSKGVPFGTEAFF. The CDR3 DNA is TGTGCCAGTAGTAAGGGGGTTCCCTTCGGGACTGAAGCTTTCTTT. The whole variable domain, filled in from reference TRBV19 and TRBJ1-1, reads DGGITQSPKYLFRKEGQNVTLSCEQNLNHDAMYWYRQDPGQGLRLIYYSQIVNDFQKGDIAEGYSVSREKKESFPLTVTSAQKNPTAFYLCASSKGVPFGTEAFFGQGTRLTVV.

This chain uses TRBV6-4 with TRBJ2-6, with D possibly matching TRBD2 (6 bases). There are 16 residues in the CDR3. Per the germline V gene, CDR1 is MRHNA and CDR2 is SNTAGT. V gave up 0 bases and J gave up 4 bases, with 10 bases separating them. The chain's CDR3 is CASSDSTGEGANVLTF. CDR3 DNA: TGTGCCAGCAGTGACTCGACGGGAGAGGGGGCCAACGTCCTGACTTTC.

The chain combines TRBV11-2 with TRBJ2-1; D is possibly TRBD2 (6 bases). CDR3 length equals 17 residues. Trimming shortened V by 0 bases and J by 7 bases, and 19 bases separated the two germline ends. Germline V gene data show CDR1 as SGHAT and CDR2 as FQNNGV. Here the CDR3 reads CASSLERLVRGANEQFF. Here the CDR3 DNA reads TGTGCCAGCAGCTTAGAAAGACTAGTCCGTGGCGCGAATGAGCAGTTCTTC.

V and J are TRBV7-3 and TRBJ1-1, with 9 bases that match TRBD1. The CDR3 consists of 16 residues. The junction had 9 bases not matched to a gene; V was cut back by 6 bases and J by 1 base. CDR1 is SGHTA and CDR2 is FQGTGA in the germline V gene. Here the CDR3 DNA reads TGTGCCAGCAGGTCCCGCGACAGGGGGTCGAACACTGAAGCTTTCTTT. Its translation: CASRSRDRGSNTEAFF. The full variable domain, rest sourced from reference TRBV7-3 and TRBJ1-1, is GAGVSQTPSNKVTEKGKYVELRCDPISGHTALYWYRQSLGQGPEFLIYFQGTGAADDSGLPNDRFFAVRPEGSVSTLKIQRTERGDSAVYLCASRSRDRGSNTEAFFGQGTRLTVV.

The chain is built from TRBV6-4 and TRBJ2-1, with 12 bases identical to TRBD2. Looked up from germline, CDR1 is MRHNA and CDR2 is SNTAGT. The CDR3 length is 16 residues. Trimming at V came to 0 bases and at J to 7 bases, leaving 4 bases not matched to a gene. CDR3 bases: TGTGCCAGCAGTGACTCAAGGACTAGCGGGGCGAATGAGCAGTTCTTC. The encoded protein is CASSDSRTSGANEQFF.

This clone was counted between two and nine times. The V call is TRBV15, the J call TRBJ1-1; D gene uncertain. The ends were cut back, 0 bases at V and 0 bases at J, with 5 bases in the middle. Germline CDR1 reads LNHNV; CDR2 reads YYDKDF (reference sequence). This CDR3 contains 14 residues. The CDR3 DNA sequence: TGTGCCACCAGCAGAGAAATCATGAACACTGAAGCTTTCTTT. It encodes CATSREIMNTEAFF.

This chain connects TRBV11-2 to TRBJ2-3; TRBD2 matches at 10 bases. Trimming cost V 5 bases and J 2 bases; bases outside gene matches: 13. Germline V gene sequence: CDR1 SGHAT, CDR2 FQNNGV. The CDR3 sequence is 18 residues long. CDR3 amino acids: CASSPRLAGYQLTDTQYF. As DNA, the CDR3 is TGTGCCAGCAGCCCTCGACTAGCGGGTTACCAGCTCACAGATACGCAGTATTTT.

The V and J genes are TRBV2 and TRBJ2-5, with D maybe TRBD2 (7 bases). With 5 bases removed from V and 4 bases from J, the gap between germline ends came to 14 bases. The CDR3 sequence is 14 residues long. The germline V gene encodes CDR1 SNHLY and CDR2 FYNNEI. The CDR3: CASSSAGAGETQYF. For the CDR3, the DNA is TGTGCCAGCAGTTCGGCGGGGGCGGGAGAGACCCAGTACTTC.

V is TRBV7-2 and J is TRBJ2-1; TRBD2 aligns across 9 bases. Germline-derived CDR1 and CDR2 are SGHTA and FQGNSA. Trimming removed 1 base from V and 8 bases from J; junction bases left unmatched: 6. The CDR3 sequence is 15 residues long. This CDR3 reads CASSLDPSGIYEQFF. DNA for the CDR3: TGTGCCAGCAGCTTAGATCCTAGCGGGATCTATGAGCAGTTCTTC.

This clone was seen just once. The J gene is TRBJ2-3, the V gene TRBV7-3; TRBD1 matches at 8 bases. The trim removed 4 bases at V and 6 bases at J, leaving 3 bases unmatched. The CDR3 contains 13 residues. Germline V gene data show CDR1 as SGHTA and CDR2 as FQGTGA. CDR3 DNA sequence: TGTGCCAGCAGCTCAAGGGACAGGGATACGCAGTATTTT. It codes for CASSSRDRDTQYF.